Presented here are 9 T cell receptor beta chains from one specimen sequenced in a study of CXCR3-negative and CXCR3-positive naive CD8 T cells. TRB cDNA was prepared as libraries by UMI-labeled 5' RACE. TCRdb re-called the 5' RACE reads, yielding one record per CDR3 amino acid sequence without DNA. The sample data list 6,500 to 7,500 distinct CDR3 sequences. The sequenced sample was naive CXCR3- CD8+ T cells from blood. Subset defined: CD45RO-CCR7+CD27+CD95- naive CD8+ T cells lacking CXCR3 (TNR3-). The receptors derive from a human donor in good health. Some clones in this sample may be carry-over from other donors' samples.

This sequence joins TRBV7-9 and TRBJ2-1. The CDR3 spans 12 residues. CDR1 and CDR2 from the germline V gene are SEHNR and FQNEAQ (reference sequence). The CDR3 here is CASRGPDNEQFF.

This clonotype is identified as medium-sized (0.01 to 0.1%) from frequency. The rearrangement links TRBV2 to TRBJ2-3; TCRdb reports TRBD2, a call that lacks DNA to check it against. Looked up from germline, CDR1 is SNHLY and CDR2 is FYNNEI. The CDR3 has 17 amino acids. CDR3: CASSVSTSGLSTDTQYF.

The chain links TRBV28 to TRBJ2-2. Looked up from germline, CDR1 is MDHEN and CDR2 is SYDVKM. The CDR3 spans 13 residues. The CDR3 sequence is CASSLGNTGELFF.

This clonotype ranks as large in terms of frequency. This chain connects TRBV5-6 to TRBJ2-5. CDR1 is SGHDT and CDR2 is YYEEEE in the germline V gene. This CDR3 comprises 11 residues. The CDR3 spells CASSLSETQYF.

The gene calls are TRBV23-1 and TRBJ2-1; lacking DNA, the TRBD1 call made by TCRdb goes unchecked. TRBV23-1 is noted as an ORF with a role that remains uncertain. This CDR3 has 16 amino acids. CDR3 sequence reads: CASSQPREMEGYEQFF.

The rearrangement joins TRBV11-2 to TRBJ2-1; TCRdb's D call of TRBD2 is untestable without DNA. This CDR3 has 14 residues. CDR1 and CDR2 from the germline V gene are SGHAT and FQNNGV. CDR3 in amino acids: CASSSLGTSGAQFF.

This chain joins TRBV18 and TRBJ2-7. Germline V gene lookup returns CDR1 KGHSH and CDR2 LQKENI. The length of the CDR3 is 18 residues. The CDR3 sequence: CASSPTGDTETLDYEQYF.

V usage is TRBV9 and J usage is TRBJ1-2. The CDR3 runs to 16 residues. The germline CDR1 and CDR2 sequences are SGDLS and YYNGEE. Here the CDR3 reads CASSVDEGTSLWGYTF.

Considering frequency, this clonotype is medium-sized. The gene calls are TRBV29-1 and TRBJ2-5; without DNA, the TCRdb call of TRBD1 cannot be checked. The CDR3 extends over 13 amino acids. CDR1 and CDR2 from the germline V gene are SQVTM and ANQGSEA. The CDR3: CSVEIQGPETQYF.